The 24 T cell receptor beta chains in this list originate from one sample, sequenced in a study of OX40 agonist ivuxolimab in advanced cancers. The table came from immunoSEQ multiplex PCR; TCRdb's copy has only in-frame clones and leaves some out. Among around 100,000 clones listed, 85% to 90% were seen once. Here the sequenced sample was CD4+ or CD8+ T cells sorted from blood, taken in a trial of the OX40 agonist ivuxolimab. The source is an adult with an advanced solid tumor such as melanoma, head and neck, liver or kidney cancer.

This clone showed up just once. The V call is TRBV11-2, the J call TRBJ2-4; possible D gene TRBD1, 5 bases. The germline V gene has CDR1 SGHAT and CDR2 FQNNGV. The CDR3 sequence is 15 residues long. V was pared by 0 bases and J by 8 bases, with 14 bases between. The CDR3, as DNA: TGTGCCAGCAGCTTAGAATTTGGTGACAGAGACATTCAGTACTTC. Translated: CASSLEFGDRDIQYF.

The rearrangement joins TRBV7-2 to TRBJ2-1, with TRBD2 matching 10 bases. Trimming removed 5 bases from V and 6 bases from J; junction bases left unmatched: 10. This CDR3 has 16 amino acids. CDR1 is SGHTA and CDR2 is FQGNSA in the germline V gene. The CDR3 here is CASSLPKASGSNEQFF. The DNA of the CDR3 is TGTGCCAGCAGCCTACCAAAGGCTAGCGGGAGCAATGAGCAGTTCTTC.

The chain couples TRBV19 to TRBJ2-1, with a possible D match to TRBD2 (6 bases). V was clipped by 2 bases and J by 4 bases, with 12 bases between them. Germline assignment: CDR1 LNHDA and CDR2 SQIVND (reference sequence). This CDR3 comprises 15 residues. The CDR3 loop reads CASSINSAGYNEQFF. The DNA of the CDR3 is TGTGCCAGTAGTATAAATTCGGCGGGATACAATGAGCAGTTCTTC.

The rearrangement uses TRBV19 and TRBJ2-5; D might be TRBD1 (5 bases). This CDR3 has 15 amino acids. V dropped 4 bases and J dropped 2 bases, with 14 bases sitting between them. Per germline, CDR1 LNHDA and CDR2 SQIVND (reference sequence). The CDR3 sequence: CASSTFGQRQETQYF. CDR3 bases: TGTGCCAGTAGTACCTTCGGACAAAGACAAGAGACCCAGTACTTC.

The rearrangement uses TRBV10-3 and TRBJ2-7; TRBD2 might be the D (5 bases). V lost 6 bases, J lost 3 bases, and 18 bases lay in between. The CDR3 runs to 15 residues. CDR1 is ENHRY and CDR2 is SYGVKD in the germline V gene. The CDR3 protein is CAISEGSGSGYEQYF. CDR3 bases: TGTGCCATCAGCGAGGGATCCGGAAGCGGCTACGAGCAGTACTTC.

V gene TRBV5-8 combines with J gene TRBJ1-1; 7 bases agree with TRBD1. J gave up 3 bases and V 4 bases, and 6 bases lay outside the gene matches. The CDR3 is 14 amino acids. CDR1 SGHTS and CDR2 YDEGEE come from the germline V gene. The CDR3: CASSRDSGYTEAFF. CDR3 bases: TGTGCCAGCAGCCGGGACAGCGGGTACACTGAAGCTTTCTTT.

The rearrangement joins TRBV6-5 to TRBJ1-4; no clear D. Per the germline V gene, CDR1 is MNHEY and CDR2 is SVGAGI. This CDR3 spans 13 amino acids. V lost 6 bases and J lost 8, with 13 bases in between. This CDR3 reads CASRANVGEKLFF. CDR3 nucleotides: TGTGCCAGCAGGGCAAACGTAGGGGAAAAACTGTTTTTT.

J is TRBJ2-5 and V is TRBV6-6; D gene ambiguous. Germline values: CDR1 MNHNY, CDR2 SVGAGI (reference sequence). The CDR3 has 12 amino acids. Trimming cost V 2 bases and J 1 base, with 2 bases left between them. The CDR3 nucleotides read TGTGCCAGCAGTTACAGCCAAGAGACCCAGTACTTC. Translated, it gives CASSYSQETQYF.

V is TRBV7-8 and J is TRBJ1-5; D ambiguous. Germline V gene sequence: CDR1 SGHVS, CDR2 FQNEAQ. The CDR3 runs 13 residues. The V end was cut by 5 bases, the J end by 1 base, with 6 bases between. For the CDR3, the DNA is TGTGCCAGCAGCAAACTGAGCAATCAGCCCCAGCATTTT. It encodes CASSKLSNQPQHF.

The J gene is TRBJ2-7, the V gene TRBV6-1; TRBD2 matches 10 bases. J was trimmed by 7 bases and V by 7 bases; bases with no gene match: 10. Germline V gene data show CDR1 as MNHNS and CDR2 as SASEGT. The CDR3 is made up of 14 amino acids. The CDR3, as DNA: TGTGCCAGCAAAGAACTAGCGGGACCAGGAGAGCAGTACTTC. Translation: CASKELAGPGEQYF.

The genes are TRBV21-1 and TRBJ2-4; the table gives TRBD2 as D, unverified against the DNA. TRBV21-1 is given as a pseudogene. The CDR3 length is 15 residues. CDR3 nucleotides: TGTGCCAGCAGCAAAAACGTACTAGCCAAAAACATTCAGTACTTC. Protein product: CASSKNVLAKNIQYF.

V is TRBV10-3 and J is TRBJ1-6; unclear D gene. This CDR3 has 13 residues. V was shortened by 6 bases and J by 10 bases, with 13 bases between the two germline ends. CDR1 is ENHRY, CDR2 SYGVKD, per germline. In DNA form, the CDR3 reads TGTGCCATCAGCCTAACCCAGGAATCACCCCTCCACTTT. As protein: CAISLTQESPLHF.

V gene TRBV5-8 combines with J gene TRBJ1-4; D may be TRBD1 (6 bases). This CDR3 spans 16 amino acids. The V and J ends lost 0 bases and 3 bases respectively, with 12 bases between them. Germline CDR1 reads SGHTS; CDR2 reads YDEGEE. The CDR3 loop is CASSLDRVSSNEKLFF. The DNA of the CDR3 is TGTGCCAGCAGCTTGGACAGGGTTTCGTCTAATGAAAAACTGTTTTTT. The full variable domain, rest sourced from reference TRBV5-8 and TRBJ1-4, is EAGVTQSPTHLIKTRGQQATLRCSPISGHTSVYWYQQALGLGLQFLLWYDEGEERNRGNFPPRFSGRQFPNYSSELNVNALELEDSALYLCASSLDRVSSNEKLFFGSGTQLSVL.

V and J are TRBV10-2 and TRBJ2-7; D is unclear. CDR3 size: 11 residues. Germline CDR1 WSHSY, CDR2 SAAADI. Deletions cut 3 bases from V and 3 bases from J, with 3 bases between. The CDR3 reads CASSDDYEQYF. Written as DNA, the CDR3 is TGCGCCAGCAGTGATGACTACGAGCAGTACTTC.

The rearrangement uses TRBV7-2 and TRBJ1-3, with D hard to call. The germline V gene has CDR1 SGHTA and CDR2 FQGNSA. This CDR3 region has 14 residues. V was cut by 1 base and J by 0 bases, with 4 bases left in between. The CDR3 region has the DNA TGTGCCAGCAGCTTAGATAGCTCTGGAAACACCATATATTTT. Protein: CASSLDSSGNTIYF.

The chain carries TRBV2 and TRBJ2-4; D perhaps matches TRBD2 (5 bases). V was pared by 3 bases and J by 12 bases, with 15 bases between. The germline V gene encodes CDR1 SNHLY and CDR2 FYNNEI. The CDR3 has 13 amino acids. The CDR3 region has the DNA TGTGCCAGCAGTGATATGGAGGCCCCACCTCAGTACTTC. Translating gives CASSDMEAPPQYF.

The chain carries TRBV30 and TRBJ2-7, with a weak D call TRBD1 (7 bases). This CDR3 region has 13 residues. The germline V gene encodes CDR1 GTSNPN and CDR2 SVGIG (reference sequence). V lost 5 bases, J lost 5 bases, and 16 bases lay in between. Here the CDR3 reads CAWFGGQSNEQYF. Written as DNA, the CDR3 is TGTGCCTGGTTCGGGGGACAGTCCAACGAGCAGTACTTC.

This clone was seen a few times. The chain combines TRBV4-3 with TRBJ2-1; TRBD1 matches 7 bases. J gave up 14 bases and V 4 bases, and 11 bases lay outside the gene matches. The CDR3 consists of 13 residues. The germline V gene encodes CDR1 LGHNA and CDR2 YSLEER. The CDR3 region is CASSLTPGQKEFF. CDR3 nucleotide sequence: TGCGCCAGCAGCCTGACCCCGGGACAGAAGGAGTTCTTC.

This clone has just a few counts. V is TRBV5-5 and J is TRBJ1-5; 11 nucleotides match TRBD1. Germline V gene sequence: CDR1 SGHKS, CDR2 YYEKEE (reference sequence). The V gene end was trimmed by 4 bases and the J gene end by 0 bases; junction bases not matched to a gene: 3. The CDR3 runs 16 residues. CDR3 bases: TGTGCCAGCAGCCCGGACAGGGGGCTTAGCAATCAGCCCCAGCATTTT. It is translated as CASSPDRGLSNQPQHF. Using reference TRBV5-5 and TRBJ1-5 for the parts outside the CDR3, the full variable domain is DAGVTQSPTHLIKTRGQQVTLRCSPISGHKSVSWYQQVLGQGPQFIFQYYEKEERGRGNFPDRFSARQFPNYSSELNVNALLLGDSALYLCASSPDRGLSNQPQHFGDGTRLSIL.

This rearrangement joins TRBV5-6 to TRBJ2-7; D is possibly TRBD1 or TRBD2 (5 bases each). Trimming removed 2 bases from V and 4 bases from J, with 19 bases in between. The CDR3 length is 16 residues. CDR1 SGHDT and CDR2 YYEEEE come from the germline V gene. In DNA form, the CDR3 reads TGTGCCAGCAGCTTATACCGGGACCTCAGGATTTACGAGCAGTACTTC. Protein product: CASSLYRDLRIYEQYF.

The chain employs TRBV19 and TRBJ2-7; 11 nucleotides align to TRBD2. The CDR3 runs to 16 residues. Germline CDR1 is LNHDA and CDR2 is SQIVND (reference sequence). V shed 1 base and J 0 bases; nucleotides not matched to a gene: 2. DNA of the CDR3: TGTGCCAGTAGTATAGCGACTAGCGGGACCTCCTACGAGCAGTACTTC. Translated, it gives CASSIATSGTSYEQYF.

The rearrangement joins TRBV5-4 to TRBJ2-1; D tentatively reads TRBD1 or TRBD2 (5 bases each). This CDR3 spans 14 amino acids. Trimming removed 4 bases at V and 6 bases at J, with 14 bases between. Looked up from germline, CDR1 is SGHNT and CDR2 is YYREEE (reference sequence). CDR3 in DNA: TGTGCCAGCAGCGGGGACCGAATGGGCAATGAGCAGTTCTTC. This translates into CASSGDRMGNEQFF. The full variable domain, completed using reference TRBV5-4 and TRBJ2-1, is ETGVTQSPTHLIKTRGQQVTLRCSSQSGHNTVSWYQQALGQGPQFIFQYYREEENGRGNFPPRFSGLQFPNYSSELNVNALELDDSALYLCASSGDRMGNEQFFGPGTRLTVL.

This clone has only a few counts. The sample has other DNA sequences that encode this CDR3 too. This chain connects TRBV28 to TRBJ1-1, with 8 bases fitting TRBD1. The V and J ends lost 6 bases and 0 bases, in that order; junction bases with no gene match: 12. This CDR3 spans 17 amino acids. Germline V lookup: CDR1 MDHEN, CDR2 SYDVKM. CDR3 sequence (DNA): TGTGCCAGCAGCCTCCCCCCGGGACAGGCGTTGAACACTGAAGCTTTCTTT. Protein: CASSLPPGQALNTEAFF.

V and J are TRBV30 and TRBJ1-1; D might be TRBD1 (6 bases). The CDR3 consists of 15 residues. Between the trimmed V and J ends, which lost 3 bases and 6 bases, there was a span of 20 bases. Germline assignment: CDR1 GTSNPN and CDR2 SVGIG (reference sequence). In nucleotides, the CDR3 is TGTGCCTGGAGCCCCACCCCCCAGGGGTTCTCTGAAGCTTTCTTT. This translates into CAWSPTPQGFSEAFF. Full variable domain (missing parts from reference TRBV30 and TRBJ1-1): SQTIHQWPATLVQPVGSPLSLECTVEGTSNPNLYWYRQAAGRGLQLLFYSVGIGQISSEVPQNLSASRPQDRQFILSSKKLLLSDSGFYLCAWSPTPQGFSEAFFGQGTRLTVV.